The 10 T cell receptor beta chains below were found in one sample sequenced in a study of cytomegalovirus exposure and HLA in healthy donors (dated by TCRdb to 2017 to 2019). Libraries came from the immunoSEQ multiplex PCR assay. A mixture of 60 forward primers for TCR Vbeta segments and 13 reverse primers for TCR Jbeta segments was used in the multiplex PCR. Drawn from immuneACCESS, this table holds only the in-frame rearrangements with V and J called that TCRdb kept. Clones are partly lost; checked studies trace under half to an unresolved V gene and leave the rest unexplained. This sample's table has entries for roughly 64,000 clones. Of the sample, 3.6% is held by the ten largest clones. Sequencing input: PBMCs. These receptors were obtained from a woman under 30 in good health and CMV-seronegative.

The chain couples TRBV18 to TRBJ2-3, with 9 bases lining up with TRBD2. The junction had 9 bases not matched to a gene; V was cut back by 3 bases and J by 2 bases. Germline CDR1 and CDR2: KGHSH and LQKENI. The CDR3 contains 17 residues. The CDR3 bases are TGTGCCAGCTCACCTGATCTAGCGGGGCACTCCACAGATACGCAGTATTTT. It translates to CASSPDLAGHSTDTQYF.

The CDR3, as DNA: TGCGCCAGCAGCCAAGAGCGCGCGGGGTTAGACGAGACCCAGTACTTC. Protein: CASSQERAGLDETQYF. The gene calls are TRBV4-1 and TRBJ2-5; perhaps TRBD2 as D (6 bases). Trimming stripped 0 bases from V and 5 bases from J, with 16 bases between. CDR3 length equals 16 residues. CDR1 is MGHRA, CDR2 YSYEKL, per germline.

The chain couples TRBV7-9 to TRBJ2-3; TRBD2 might be the D (5 bases). This CDR3 spans 12 amino acids. CDR1 SEHNR and CDR2 FQNEAQ come from the germline V gene (reference sequence). Trimming shortened V by 9 bases and J by 4 bases, and 11 bases separated the two germline ends. CDR3 in amino acids: CASTRLPDTQYF. The DNA for the CDR3 is TGTGCCAGTACTAGGTTGCCAGATACGCAGTATTTT.

V is TRBV5-1 and J is TRBJ1-1; no clear D gene. Trimming left V 0 bases short and J 0 bases short, with 9 bases between. CDR1 and CDR2 from the germline V gene are SGHRS and YFSETQ. The CDR3 spans 15 residues. The CDR3 loop is CASSLGPSLNTEAFF. The CDR3 nucleotides are TGCGCCAGCAGCTTGGGCCCAAGCCTGAACACTGAAGCTTTCTTT.

V is TRBV7-5 and J is TRBJ1-5. TRBV7-5 is a pseudogene locus. The CDR3 consists of 17 residues. CDR3 coding DNA: TGTGTCAGAAGCTCCCGCGTCGGGAATCCTAGCAATCAGCACCAGCATTTT. Its protein product is CVRSSRVGNPSNQHQHF.

The chain links TRBV9 to TRBJ2-1, with TRBD2 identical over 8 bases. V dropped 0 bases and J dropped 0; count of bases not matched to a gene: 14. Germline V gene lookup returns CDR1 SGDLS and CDR2 YYNGEE. The CDR3 totals 20 residues. The CDR3 loop is CASSVAASGGTRLSYNEQFF. The CDR3 DNA reads as TGTGCCAGCAGCGTAGCCGCCAGCGGGGGTACACGACTCTCCTACAATGAGCAGTTCTTC.

This chain connects TRBV18 to TRBJ1-1; the match to TRBD1 covers 7 bases. The germline V gene has CDR1 KGHSH and CDR2 LQKENI. V dropped 3 bases and J dropped 6; count of bases not matched to a gene: 7. CDR3 length: 14 amino acids. The CDR3 region has the DNA TGTGCCAGCTCACCCAGACAGGGCTACGCTGAAGCTTTCTTT. Residues: CASSPRQGYAEAFF.

The chain recombines TRBV10-1 with TRBJ1-5; D not certain. This CDR3 region has 12 residues. Germline values: CDR1 WNHNN, CDR2 SYGVQD (reference sequence). V was trimmed by 6 bases and J by 7 bases, leaving 10 bases between them. CDR3 amino acids: CASRSGNQPQHF. The CDR3 nucleotides are TGCGCCAGCAGGAGCGGAAACCAGCCCCAGCATTTT.

For the CDR3, the DNA is TGTGCCAGCAGTGGGACAGGGTGGGACCAGCCCCAGCATTTT. Protein sequence: CASSGTGWDQPQHF. The J gene is TRBJ1-5, the V gene TRBV6-6; 9 nucleotides line up with TRBD1. V shed 5 bases, J shed 7 bases, and the junction held 6 bases outside the gene matches. This CDR3 is built from 14 residues. The germline V gene encodes CDR1 MNHNY and CDR2 SVGAGI (reference sequence).

The rearrangement joins TRBV9 to TRBJ1-1, with 12 bases lining up with TRBD1. CDR1 is SGDLS and CDR2 is YYNGEE in the germline V gene. The CDR3 extends over 12 amino acids. V lost 3 bases, J lost 12 bases, and 3 bases stayed unmatched. The CDR3 nucleotides read TGTGCCAGCAGCGAGGGACAGGGGGCGACTTTCTTT. Protein sequence: CASSEGQGATFF. Full variable domain (missing parts from reference TRBV9 and TRBJ1-1): DSGVTQTPKHLITATGQRVTLRCSPRSGDLSVYWYQQSLDQGLQFLIQYYNGEERAKGNILERFSAQQFPDLHSELNLSSLELGDSALYFCASSEGQGATFFGQGTRLTVV.